Below, 8 T cell receptor beta chains from the same sample are listed, as sequenced in a study of human T cells and chemical hapten exposure. Time point meaning: patch test 1, 2 weeks after DPC sensitization. Treatment noted: therapeutic diphenylcyclopropenone sensitization with weekly scalp DPC. A single record per CDR3 protein comes from TCRdb applying MiXCR to the RACE reads. The profile shows approximately 340,000 distinct CDR3 sequences, around 7% of them singletons. Sequences were derived from whole blood, sampled in connection with sensitization to the hapten diphenylcyclopropenone (DPC). These receptors were taken from a woman aged 18-30 years with alopecia areata. Some clones in this sample may be carry-over from other donors' samples.

The chain combines TRBV9 with TRBJ1-2; TRBD1 agrees at 9 bases. This CDR3 comprises 14 residues. V lost 3 bases to trimming and J lost 5 bases; unmatched junction nucleotides: 5. Looked up from germline, CDR1 is SGDLS and CDR2 is YYNGEE. CDR3 coding DNA: TGTGCCAGCAGCGCACAGACAGGGGGATATGGCTACACCTTC. Amino acid sequence: CASSAQTGGYGYTF. The full variable domain, its missing parts supplied by reference TRBV9 and TRBJ1-2, is DSGVTQTPKHLITATGQRVTLRCSPRSGDLSVYWYQQSLDQGLQFLIQYYNGEERAKGNILERFSAQQFPDLHSELNLSSLELGDSALYFCASSAQTGGYGYTFGSGTRLTVV.

This clonotype was seen many times. This chain links TRBV20-1 with TRBJ2-3, with D possibly TRBD2 on 6 matching bases. V was pared by 3 bases and J by 5 bases, with 12 bases between. CDR1 DFQATT and CDR2 SNEGSKA come from the germline V gene (reference sequence). This CDR3 contains 13 residues. The CDR3 bases are TGCAGTGCTAGCGCGTCGGGGGTAGATACGCAGTATTTT. Its protein is CSASASGVDTQYF.

This sequence joins TRBV5-1 and TRBJ2-6, with unresolved D. V was shortened by 3 bases and J by 1 base, with 14 bases between the two germline ends. The CDR3 loop spans 17 amino acids. Germline assignment: CDR1 SGHRS and CDR2 YFSETQ. CDR3 bases: TGCGCCAGCAGCTCTTTGGCAGTGCCTTCTGGGGCCAACGTCCTGACTTTC. Encoded protein: CASSSLAVPSGANVLTF.

The table lists this clonotype with many counts. The chain employs TRBV28 and TRBJ2-7; D call uncertain. Between the trimmed V and J ends, which lost 5 bases and 3 bases, there was a span of 8 bases. Germline CDR1 MDHEN, CDR2 SYDVKM. The CDR3 extends over 12 amino acids. The CDR3 spells CASSTGFYEQYF. CDR3 DNA: TGTGCCAGCAGTACGGGTTTCTACGAGCAGTACTTC. Filled out from reference TRBV28 and TRBJ2-7, the complete variable domain reads DVKVTQSSRYLVKRTGEKVFLECVQDMDHENMFWYRQDPGLGLRLIYFSYDVKMKEKGDIPEGYSVSREKKERFSLILESASTNQTSMYLCASSTGFYEQYFGPGTRLTVT.

This clonotype was observed many times. The rearrangement joins TRBV4-1 to TRBJ2-5; a possible D gene is TRBD1 (5 bases). Trimming stripped 0 bases from V and 5 bases from J, with 16 bases between. The germline gives CDR1 MGHRA, CDR2 YSYEKL. This CDR3 is built from 16 residues. The CDR3 DNA sequence: TGCGCCAGCAGCCAAGAGGACACAGCCGTTCGCGAGACCCAGTACTTC. Translation gives CASSQEDTAVRETQYF.

This clonotype was counted ten times or more. The chain has TRBV24-1 and TRBJ1-6; no definite D call. CDR3 size: 15 residues. The V end lost 10 bases, the J end lost 0 bases, and 12 bases lay between the germline ends. In germline, CDR1 is KGHDR, CDR2 SFDVKD. The CDR3 sequence: CATVLDSSYNSPLHF. The CDR3 DNA reads TGTGCCACGGTCTTGGATAGCTCCTATAATTCACCCCTCCACTTT.

Concerning this clonotype: This clone may be a read error of a much larger clone one base away. The J gene is TRBJ1-2, the V gene TRBV7-9; D might be TRBD1 (5 bases). The CDR3 extends over 12 amino acids. Germline CDR1 and CDR2: SEHNR and FQNEAQ (reference sequence). The CDR3 nucleotides read TGTGCCACCAGGAAGGGGACCTATGGCTACGCCTTC. Residues: CATRKGTYGYAF.

Comments on this clonotype: A clone one base away is much larger, so this may be a read error. The chain couples TRBV7-9 to TRBJ2-3; a possible D gene is TRBD1 (6 bases). The CDR3 contains 15 residues. With 1 base removed from V and 2 bases from J, the gap between germline ends came to 10 bases. Per germline, CDR1 SEHNR and CDR2 FQNEAQ (reference sequence). The CDR3 spells CASSLGGPTTDTQYF. For the CDR3, the DNA is TGTGCCAGCAGCTTAGGGGGGCCCACCACAGATACGCAGTATTTT.